The clone carrying this T cell receptor (beta chain) was seen at least ten times. Each single cDNA molecule received a unique molecular identifier. TCRdb re-analysed the 5' RACE reads in MiXCR, keeping a single row per CDR3 protein. The sample lists around 30,000 distinct CDR3 sequences, about 10% seen once, with roughly 13% in the top ten. Germline values: CDR1 MNHEY, CDR2 SMNVEV (reference sequence). After removal of 4 bases from V and 5 bases from J, the junction contained 7 bases not matched to a gene. The length of the CDR3 is 15 residues. This sample was taken from a study of early T cells in non-severe SARS-CoV-2 infection.

The receptor comes from an adult who was a healthcare worker with PCR-confirmed SARS-CoV-2 infection or an uninfected control (not recorded which). The sample taken for sequencing was whole blood. The chain uses TRBV27 and TRBJ1-4; 7 nucleotides match TRBD1. This CDR3 is CASSSTGSVNEKLFF. In DNA, the CDR3 is TGTGCCAGCAGTTCGACAGGGTCGGTGAATGAAAAACTGTTTTTT.